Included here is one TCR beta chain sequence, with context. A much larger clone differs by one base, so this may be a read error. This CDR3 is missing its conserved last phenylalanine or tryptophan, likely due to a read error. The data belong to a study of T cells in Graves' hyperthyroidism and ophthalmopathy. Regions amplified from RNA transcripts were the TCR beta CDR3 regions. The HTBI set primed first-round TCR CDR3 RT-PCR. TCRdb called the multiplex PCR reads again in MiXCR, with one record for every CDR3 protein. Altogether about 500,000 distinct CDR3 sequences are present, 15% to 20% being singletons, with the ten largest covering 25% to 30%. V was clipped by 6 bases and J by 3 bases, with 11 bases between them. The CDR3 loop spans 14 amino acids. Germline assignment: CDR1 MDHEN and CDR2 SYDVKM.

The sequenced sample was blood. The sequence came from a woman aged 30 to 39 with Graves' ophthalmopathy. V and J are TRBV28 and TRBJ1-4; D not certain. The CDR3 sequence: CASSLGRSNEKLFL. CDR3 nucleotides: TGTGCCAGCAGCCTCGGACGGTCTAATGAAAAACTGTTTCTT.